This T cell receptor beta chain was identified in a study of neoadjuvant anti-PD-1 for oral cavity cancer. The time point here: after neoadjuvant nivolumab, at surgical resection. The CDR3 spans 13 residues. Germline CDR1 MNHEY, CDR2 SVGAGI. The ends were cut back, 4 bases at V and 3 bases at J, with 9 bases in the middle. TCRdb's table, derived via immunoSEQ multiplex PCR, lists solely in-frame clones and lacks some. The data show 65,000 to 70,000 clones, 80% to 90% seen once. The rearrangement joins TRBV6-5 to TRBJ1-2; no clear D gene. The specimen comprised PBMCs, sampled after nivolumab (anti-PD-1) treatment. The clonotype comes from a person aged 35-79 years with oral cavity squamous cell carcinoma. For the CDR3, the DNA is TGTGCCAGCAGTTCGGGTCCCTACTATGGCTACACCTTC. It is translated as CASSSGPYYGYTF.